One TCR beta chain is described in this entry. As yet, its antigen is unknown. Trimming cost V 0 bases and J 2 bases, with 11 bases left between them. CDR3 length: 15 residues. Germline V gene data show CDR1 as SGHVS and CDR2 as FNYEAQ. This entry is derived from a study of OX40 agonist ivuxolimab in advanced cancers. General study results and limits: Compared with others, partial responders at 0.1-3.0 mg/kg displayed clonal expansion among the lowest.

Some clones are missing from TCRdb's copy, which holds only in-frame ones; the method was immunoSEQ multiplex PCR. The table lists about 12,000 clones, 75% to 95% of them singletons. The sample consisted of CD4+ or CD8+ T cells sorted from blood, taken in a trial of the OX40 agonist ivuxolimab. The chain employs TRBV7-6 and TRBJ2-7; D perhaps matches TRBD2 (7 bases). The sequence derives from an adult with an advanced solid tumor such as melanoma, head and neck, liver or kidney cancer. DNA for the CDR3: TGTGCCAGCAGCTTAGCGGGGGGGCCCACCTACGAGCAGTACTTC. As protein: CASSLAGGPTYEQYF.